The entry that follows covers one T cell receptor (beta chain) sequence. This sample is part of a study of blood T cell repertoires in COVID-19. This CDR3 spans 14 amino acids. Trimming pared 5 bases from V and 5 bases from J, leaving 10 bases between. Germline V gene sequence: CDR1 MNHEY, CDR2 SMNVEV (reference sequence). Clones were read by immunoSEQ multiplex PCR, and TCRdb kept only the in-frame ones, dropping some. This table has 35,000 or so clones, around 85% appearing once. This sequence originates from an elderly man with active or convalescent COVID-19. V and J are TRBV27 and TRBJ1-6; possibly TRBD1 for D (6 bases). Sequenced input: peripheral blood. The CDR3 loop is CASSHAGDNSPLHF. CDR3 DNA: TGTGCCAGCAGTCACGCAGGGGATAATTCACCCCTCCACTTT.